The rows below give T cell receptor beta chains drawn from one sample of a study of shared clonotypes between healthy human individuals. The table came from immunoSEQ multiplex PCR; TCRdb's copy has only in-frame clones and leaves some out. The sample shows about half a million clones, 79% of them seen only once. Sequenced: PBMCs. The receptor set was obtained from a woman in her thirties or forties in good health. Some clones in this sample may be carry-over from other donors' samples. The CDR3 runs from the conserved cysteine through the conserved F or W. The order of the fields is clone size, D gene, CDR3 length, J gene, V gene, CDR3 protein, CDR3 DNA. A D gene is named only where the DNA matches it firmly. Only part of the rows carry a size: once, few, many, or a class if the clone is expanded.

- - 14 TRBJ1-2 TRBV6-5 CASSYQGANYGYTF TGTGCCAGCAGTTATCAGGGTGCTAACTATGGCTACACCTTC
many TRBD2 19 TRBJ2-3 TRBV4-2 CASSPSGTSGKEGTDTQYF TGTGCCAGCAGCCCCTCCGGGACTAGCGGGAAAGAAGGCACAGATACGCAGTATTTT
- - 13 TRBJ2-1 TRBV5-1 CASSLAIVNEQFF TGCGCCAGCAGCTTGGCCATTGTTAATGAGCAGTTCTTC
few - 12 TRBJ2-2 TRBV21-1 CASSKITGELFF TGTGCCAGCAGCAAAATCACCGGGGAGCTGTTTTTT
- - 19 TRBJ2-6 TRBV19 CASSSTSGTAGSGANVLTF TGTGCCAGTAGTTCAACTTCCGGGACGGCTGGCTCTGGGGCCAACGTCCTGACTTTC
- - 12 TRBJ1-2 TRBV28 CASSRTSGLYTF TGTGCCAGCAGCCGTACCTCAGGGTTATACACCTTC
- - 14 TRBJ1-1 TRBV9 CASSVEIGPTEAFF TGTGCCAGCAGCGTAGAGATCGGCCCCACTGAAGCTTTCTTT
few TRBD2 18 TRBJ2-1 TRBV28 CASSPRTSGRWSYNEQFF TGTGCCAGCAGTCCACGTACTAGCGGGAGATGGTCCTACAATGAGCAGTTCTTC
- TRBD2 18 TRBJ2-5 TRBV9 CASSEGGLAGGLQETQYF TGTGCCAGCAGCGAGGGGGGACTAGCGGGAGGGCTCCAAGAGACCCAGTACTTC
- - 15 TRBJ1-6 TRBV28 CASGLGGAWNSPLHF TGTGCCAGCGGTCTAGGTGGGGCTTGGAATTCACCCCTCCACTTT
- - 16 TRBJ1-6 TRBV5-6 CASSLSISSYNSPLHF TGTGCCAGCAGCTTGAGCATTAGCTCCTATAATTCACCCCTCCACTTT
- - 14 TRBJ2-7 TRBV5-8 CASSHTRSSYEQYF TGTGCCAGCAGCCATACCCGGTCTTCCTACGAGCAGTACTTC
- TRBD1 15 TRBJ1-1 TRBV28 CASSPPGQGRKGAFF TGTGCCAGCAGTCCTCCGGGACAGGGGCGGAAAGGAGCTTTCTTT
- - 14 TRBJ1-5 TRBV19 CASSATGGTQPQHF TGTGCCAGTAGTGCGACAGGAGGTACTCAGCCCCAGCATTTT
- - 14 TRBJ1-2 TRBV9 CASSTTWDHRGYTF TGTGCCAGCAGCACGACTTGGGACCATCGGGGCTACACCTTC
once - 18 TRBJ2-6 TRBV28 CATHPRDRKNSGANVLTF TGTGCCACCCACCCCCGAGACAGAAAAAACTCTGGGGCCAACGTCCTGACTTTC